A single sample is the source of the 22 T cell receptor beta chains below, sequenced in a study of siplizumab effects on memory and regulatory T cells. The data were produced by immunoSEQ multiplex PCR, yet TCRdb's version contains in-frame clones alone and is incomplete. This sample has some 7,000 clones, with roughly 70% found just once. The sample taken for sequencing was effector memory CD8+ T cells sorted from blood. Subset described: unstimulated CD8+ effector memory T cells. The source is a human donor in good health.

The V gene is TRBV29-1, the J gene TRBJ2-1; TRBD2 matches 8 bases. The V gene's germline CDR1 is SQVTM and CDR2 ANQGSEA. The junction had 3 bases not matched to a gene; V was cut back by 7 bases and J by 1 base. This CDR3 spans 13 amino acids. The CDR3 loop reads CSASGGSYNEQFF. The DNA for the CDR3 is TGCAGCGCGAGCGGGGGATCCTACAATGAGCAGTTCTTC.

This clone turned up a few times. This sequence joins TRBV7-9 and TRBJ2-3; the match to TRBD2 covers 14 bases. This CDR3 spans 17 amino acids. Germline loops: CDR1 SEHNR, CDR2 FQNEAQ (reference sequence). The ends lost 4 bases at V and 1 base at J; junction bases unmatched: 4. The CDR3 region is CASSWGTSGSGTDTQYF. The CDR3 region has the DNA TGTGCCAGCAGCTGGGGGACTAGCGGGAGTGGCACAGATACGCAGTATTTT.

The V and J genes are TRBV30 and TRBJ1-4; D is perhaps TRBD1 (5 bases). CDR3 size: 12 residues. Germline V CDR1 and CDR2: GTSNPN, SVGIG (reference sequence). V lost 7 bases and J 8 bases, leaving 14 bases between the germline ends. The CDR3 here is CAFEGNNEKLFF. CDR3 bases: TGTGCCTTCGAGGGGAATAACGAAAAACTGTTTTTT.

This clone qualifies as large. CDR3 protein: CASSLGTDYEQYF. The CDR3 coding sequence is TGTGCCAGCAGTCTTGGGACAGACTACGAGCAGTACTTC. V gene TRBV6-1 combines with J gene TRBJ2-7; 7 bases are shared with TRBD1. V was pared by 5 bases and J by 3 bases, with 4 bases of the junction left unmatched. The CDR3 has 13 residues. In germline, CDR1 is MNHNS, CDR2 SASEGT.

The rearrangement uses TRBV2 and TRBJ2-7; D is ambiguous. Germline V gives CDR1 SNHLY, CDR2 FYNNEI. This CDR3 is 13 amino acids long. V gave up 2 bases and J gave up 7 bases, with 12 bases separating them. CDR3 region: CASSESRWGEQYF. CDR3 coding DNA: TGTGCCAGCAGTGAATCAAGATGGGGTGAGCAGTACTTC.

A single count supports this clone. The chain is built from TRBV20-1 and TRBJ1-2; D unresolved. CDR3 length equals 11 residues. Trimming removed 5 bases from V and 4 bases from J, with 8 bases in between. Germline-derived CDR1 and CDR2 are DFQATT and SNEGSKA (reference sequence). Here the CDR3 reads CSAGYSYGYTF. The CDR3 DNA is TGCAGTGCTGGATACAGCTATGGCTACACCTTC.

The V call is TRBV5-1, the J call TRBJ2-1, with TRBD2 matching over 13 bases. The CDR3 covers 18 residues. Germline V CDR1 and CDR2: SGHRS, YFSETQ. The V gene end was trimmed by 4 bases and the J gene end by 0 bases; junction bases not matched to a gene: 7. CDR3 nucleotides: TGCGCCAGCAGCCCGGGACTAGCGGGGAACCCCTCCTACAATGAGCAGTTCTTC. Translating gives CASSPGLAGNPSYNEQFF.

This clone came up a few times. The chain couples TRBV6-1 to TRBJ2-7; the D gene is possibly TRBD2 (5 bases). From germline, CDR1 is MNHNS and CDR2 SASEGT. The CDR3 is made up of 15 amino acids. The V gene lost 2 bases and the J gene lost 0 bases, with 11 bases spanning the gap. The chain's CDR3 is CASSEMRAGSYEQYF. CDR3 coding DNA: TGTGCCAGCAGTGAAATGAGGGCCGGCTCCTACGAGCAGTACTTC.

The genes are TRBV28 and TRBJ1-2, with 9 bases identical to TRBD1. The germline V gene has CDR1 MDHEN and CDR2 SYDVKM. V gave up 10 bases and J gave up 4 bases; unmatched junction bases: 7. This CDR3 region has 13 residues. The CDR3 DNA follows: TGTGCCACAACCGGGACAGGGACCTATGGCTACACCTTC. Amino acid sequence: CATTGTGTYGYTF.

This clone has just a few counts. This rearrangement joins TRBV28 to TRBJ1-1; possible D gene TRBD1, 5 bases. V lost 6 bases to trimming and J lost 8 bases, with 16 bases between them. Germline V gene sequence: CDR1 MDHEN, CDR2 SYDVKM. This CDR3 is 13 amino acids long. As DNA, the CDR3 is TGTGCCAGCAGCCCGACAGCTAAAGGGGAAGCTTTCTTT. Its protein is CASSPTAKGEAFF.

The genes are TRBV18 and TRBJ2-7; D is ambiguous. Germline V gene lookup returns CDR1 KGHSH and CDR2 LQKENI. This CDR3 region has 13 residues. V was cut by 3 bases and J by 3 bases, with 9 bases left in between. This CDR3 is CASSPRQSYEQYF. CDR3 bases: TGTGCCAGCTCACCGCGTCAGAGCTACGAGCAGTACTTC.

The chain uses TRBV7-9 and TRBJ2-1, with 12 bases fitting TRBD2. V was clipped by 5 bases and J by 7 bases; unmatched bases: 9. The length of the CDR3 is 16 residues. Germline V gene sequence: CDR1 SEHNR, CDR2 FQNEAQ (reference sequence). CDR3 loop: CASSPTSGRRKNEQFF. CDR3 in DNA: TGTGCCAGCAGCCCGACTAGCGGGAGAAGAAAGAATGAGCAGTTCTTC. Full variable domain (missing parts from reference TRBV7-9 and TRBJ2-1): DTGVSQNPRHKITKRGQNVTFRCDPISEHNRLYWYRQTLGQGPEFLTYFQNEAQLEKSRLLSDRFSAERPKGSFSTLEIQRTEQGDSAMYLCASSPTSGRRKNEQFFGPGTRLTVL.

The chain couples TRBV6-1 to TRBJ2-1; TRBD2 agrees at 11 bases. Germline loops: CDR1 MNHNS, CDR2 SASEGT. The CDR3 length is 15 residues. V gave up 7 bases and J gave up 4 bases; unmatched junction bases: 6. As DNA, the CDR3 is TGTGCCAGCACCGATGGGACTAGCGGTTACAATGAGCAGTTCTTC. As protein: CASTDGTSGYNEQFF.

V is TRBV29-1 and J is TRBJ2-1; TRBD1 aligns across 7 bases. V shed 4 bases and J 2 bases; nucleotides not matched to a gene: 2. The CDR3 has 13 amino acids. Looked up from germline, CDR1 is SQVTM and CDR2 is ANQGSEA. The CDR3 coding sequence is TGCAGCGTTGCCAGGGGGACCTACAATGAGCAGTTCTTC. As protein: CSVARGTYNEQFF.

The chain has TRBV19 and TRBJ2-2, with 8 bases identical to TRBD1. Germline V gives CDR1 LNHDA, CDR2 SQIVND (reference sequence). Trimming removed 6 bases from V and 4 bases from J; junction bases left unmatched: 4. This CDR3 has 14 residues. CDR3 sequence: CASSDRGGTGELFF. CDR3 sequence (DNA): TGTGCCAGTAGCGACAGGGGTGGCACCGGGGAGCTGTTTTTT.

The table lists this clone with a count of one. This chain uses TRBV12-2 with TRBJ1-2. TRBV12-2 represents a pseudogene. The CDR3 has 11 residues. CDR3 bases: TGTGCAAGTCGCTTAGTCTATGGCTACACCTTC. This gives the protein CASRLVYGYTF.

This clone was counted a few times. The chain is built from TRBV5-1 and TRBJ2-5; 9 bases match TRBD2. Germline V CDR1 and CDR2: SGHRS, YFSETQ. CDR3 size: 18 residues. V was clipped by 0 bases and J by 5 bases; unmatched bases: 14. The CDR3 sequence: CASSLAAILAGPRETQYF. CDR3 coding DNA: TGCGCCAGCAGCTTGGCCGCGATACTAGCGGGTCCTCGCGAGACCCAGTACTTC.

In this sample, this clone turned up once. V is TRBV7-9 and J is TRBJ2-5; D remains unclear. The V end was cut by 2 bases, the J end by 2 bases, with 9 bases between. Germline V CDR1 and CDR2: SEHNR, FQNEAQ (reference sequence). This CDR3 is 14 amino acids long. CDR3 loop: CASSLSAAQETQYF. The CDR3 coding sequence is TGTGCCAGCAGCTTATCGGCAGCTCAAGAGACCCAGTACTTC.

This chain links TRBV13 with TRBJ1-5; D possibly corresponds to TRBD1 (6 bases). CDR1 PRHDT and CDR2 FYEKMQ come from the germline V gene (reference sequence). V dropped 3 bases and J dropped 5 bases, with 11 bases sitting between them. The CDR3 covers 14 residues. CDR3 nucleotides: TGTGCCAGCAGCTTGGCCGGACAGCATCAGCCCCAGCATTTT. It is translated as CASSLAGQHQPQHF.

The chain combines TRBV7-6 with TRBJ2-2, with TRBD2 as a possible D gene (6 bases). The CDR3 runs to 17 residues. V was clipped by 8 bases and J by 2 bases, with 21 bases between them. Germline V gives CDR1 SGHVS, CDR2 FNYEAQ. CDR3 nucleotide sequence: TGTGCCAGCGGCGTACCCTCCCCCGGGGGAAACACCGGGGAGCTGTTTTTT. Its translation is CASGVPSPGGNTGELFF. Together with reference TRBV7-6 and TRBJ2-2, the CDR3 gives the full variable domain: GAGVSQSPRYKVTKRGQDVALRCDPISGHVSLYWYRQALGQGPEFLTYFNYEAQQDKSGLPNDRFSAERPEGSISTLTIQRTEQRDSAMYRCASGVPSPGGNTGELFFGEGSRLTVL.

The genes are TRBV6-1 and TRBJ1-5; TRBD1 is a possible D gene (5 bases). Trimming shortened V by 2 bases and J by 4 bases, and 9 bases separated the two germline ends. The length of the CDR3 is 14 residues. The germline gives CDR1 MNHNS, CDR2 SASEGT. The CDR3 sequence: CASSELGANQPQHF. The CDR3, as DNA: TGTGCCAGCAGTGAATTAGGGGCTAATCAGCCCCAGCATTTT.

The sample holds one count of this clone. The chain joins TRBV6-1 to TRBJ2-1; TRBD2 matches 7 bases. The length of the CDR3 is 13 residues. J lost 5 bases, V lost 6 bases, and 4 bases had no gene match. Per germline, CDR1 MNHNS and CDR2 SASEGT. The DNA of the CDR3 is TGTGCCAGCAGCGTAGCGGGCCACAATGAGCAGTTCTTC. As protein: CASSVAGHNEQFF.